Listed here are 9 T cell receptor beta chains from one sample, sequenced in a study of cytomegalovirus exposure and HLA in healthy donors (dated by TCRdb to between 2016 and 2019). Preparation of the library involved the immunoSEQ multiplex PCR assay. A mixture of 60 forward primers for TCR Vbeta segments and 13 reverse primers for TCR Jbeta segments was used in the multiplex PCR. TCRdb's version of the immuneACCESS table is confined to in-frame rearrangements and falls short of the full clone set. An unresolved V gene accounts for under half of the shortfall where checked; the remainder is of unknown origin. The sample includes 110,000 to 150,000 clones, with 80% observed a single time. Approximately 5.1% of the sample goes to the ten largest clones. The source material was PBMCs. Source of these receptors: a male donor in good health and CMV-seronegative.

This chain connects TRBV18 to TRBJ2-4, with TRBD1 matching 7 bases. This CDR3 is built from 15 residues. Germline CDR1 is KGHSH and CDR2 is LQKENI. Trimming took 3 bases from V and 2 from J; bases not matched to a gene: 4. CDR3: CASSPVQGSKNIQYF. The CDR3 DNA sequence: TGTGCCAGCTCACCGGTACAGGGGTCCAAAAACATTCAGTACTTC.

V is TRBV4-3 and J is TRBJ2-1, with D maybe TRBD1 (5 bases). The CDR3 length is 12 residues. The germline V gene has CDR1 LGHNA and CDR2 YSLEER. The V and J ends lost 1 base and 12 bases respectively, with 10 bases between them. The CDR3 loop is CASSQGQTGQFF. As DNA, the CDR3 is TGCGCCAGCAGCCAAGGACAAACAGGGCAGTTCTTC.

The V and J genes are TRBV5-1 and TRBJ2-5; 10 nucleotides line up with TRBD1. This CDR3 region has 16 residues. Per germline, CDR1 SGHRS and CDR2 YFSETQ. Losses at the gene ends were 4 bases for V and 5 bases for J; bases not matched to a gene: 11. The CDR3 loop reads CASSLTGTGAFETQYF. The CDR3 nucleotides are TGCGCCAGCAGCCTTACCGGGACAGGGGCTTTCGAGACCCAGTACTTC.

The chain employs TRBV5-6 and TRBJ1-1, with unresolved D. The CDR3 spans 17 residues. Germline loops: CDR1 SGHDT, CDR2 YYEEEE. V dropped 2 bases and J dropped 7 bases, with 24 bases sitting between them. The CDR3 bases are TGTGCCAGCAGCTTTGGGGTGAGTCGAGGGTATCTTGATGAAGCTTTCTTT. Translation gives CASSFGVSRGYLDEAFF.

This clone was seen only a few times. The gene calls are TRBV6-5 and TRBJ1-5, with no clear D. CDR3 length equals 13 residues. V dropped 3 bases and J dropped 6 bases, with 9 bases sitting between them. The germline CDR1 and CDR2 sequences are MNHEY and SVGAGI. The CDR3 sequence is CASSYVSGQPQHF. The CDR3 coding sequence is TGTGCCAGCAGTTATGTATCCGGTCAGCCCCAGCATTTT.

This chain connects TRBV27 to TRBJ1-5; the D is unclear. This CDR3 has 13 residues. V lost 5 bases, J lost 7 bases, and 12 bases lay in between. The V gene's germline CDR1 is MNHEY and CDR2 SMNVEV (reference sequence). CDR3 residues: CASSQEVGQPQHF. The DNA for the CDR3 is TGTGCCAGCAGTCAGGAGGTCGGCCAGCCCCAGCATTTT.

This chain uses TRBV28 with TRBJ2-1, with D tentatively TRBD2 (6 bases). V lost 6 bases and J 10 bases, leaving 13 bases between the germline ends. Germline loops: CDR1 MDHEN, CDR2 SYDVKM. The CDR3 is made up of 12 amino acids. The CDR3 sequence is CASSRGAREQFF. The DNA for the CDR3 is TGTGCCAGCAGCCGCGGGGCTAGGGAGCAGTTCTTC. Together with reference TRBV28 and TRBJ2-1, the CDR3 gives the full variable domain: DVKVTQSSRYLVKRTGEKVFLECVQDMDHENMFWYRQDPGLGLRLIYFSYDVKMKEKGDIPEGYSVSREKKERFSLILESASTNQTSMYLCASSRGAREQFFGPGTRLTVL.

The chain uses TRBV11-2 and TRBJ1-2; no definite D call. The CDR3 spans 14 residues. Germline V lookup: CDR1 SGHAT, CDR2 FQNNGV. V was clipped by 1 base and J by 4 bases, with 10 bases between them. CDR3 in DNA: TGTGCCAGCAGCTTAGTAGCCACGAGCTATGGCTACACCTTC. Its translation: CASSLVATSYGYTF.

This clone came up once. The V and J genes are TRBV28 and TRBJ1-5, with 7 bases identical to TRBD1. The germline V gene encodes CDR1 MDHEN and CDR2 SYDVKM. This CDR3 comprises 17 residues. V lost 5 bases to trimming and J lost 0 bases; unmatched junction nucleotides: 10. CDR3 amino acids: CASSLNPGTDSNQPQHF. CDR3 coding DNA: TGTGCCAGCAGTCTAAACCCCGGGACAGATAGCAATCAGCCCCAGCATTTT.